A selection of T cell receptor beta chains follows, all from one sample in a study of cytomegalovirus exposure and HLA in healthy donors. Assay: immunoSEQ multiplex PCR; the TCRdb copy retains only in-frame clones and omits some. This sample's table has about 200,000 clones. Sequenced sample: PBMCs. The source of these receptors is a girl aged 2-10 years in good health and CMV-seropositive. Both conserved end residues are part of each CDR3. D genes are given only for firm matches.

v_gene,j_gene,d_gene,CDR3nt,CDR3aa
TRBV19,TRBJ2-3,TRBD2,TGTGCCAGTAGTATAGGTCTAGCGGACGGCACAGATACGCAGTATTTT,CASSIGLADGTDTQYF
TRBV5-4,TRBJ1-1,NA,TGTGCCAGCAGCTTGGGGCAGGAGAACACTGAAGCTTTCTTT,CASSLGQENTEAFF
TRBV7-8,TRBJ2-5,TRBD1,TGTGCCAGCAGCTCAACAGGGGTTGGGACCCAGTACTTC,CASSSTGVGTQYF
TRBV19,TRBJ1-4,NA,TGTGCCACCTCGCGACAGGATGAAAAACTGTTTTTT,CATSRQDEKLFF
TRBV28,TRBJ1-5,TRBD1,TGTGCCAGCAGTTCACAGGGGCCGGGAACGGGCAATCAGCCCCAGCATTTT,CASSSQGPGTGNQPQHF
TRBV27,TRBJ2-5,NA,TGTGCCAGCAGCCGAGACAGGTTTGTAGAGCAGTACTTC,CASSRDRFVEQYF
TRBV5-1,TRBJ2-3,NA,TGCGCCAGCAGCGTGAGGACTCCCGTTCATTCAGATACGCAGTATTTT,CASSVRTPVHSDTQYF
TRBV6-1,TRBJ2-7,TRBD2,TGTGCCAGCAGTGAAGAATTACCGGGACTAGCGGGATCCTACGAGCAGTACTTC,CASSEELPGLAGSYEQYF
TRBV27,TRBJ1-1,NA,TGTGCCAGCAGCCTGACAGCCTCACCGAGGACTGAAGCTTTCTTT,CASSLTASPRTEAFF
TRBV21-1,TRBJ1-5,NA,TGTGCCAGCAGCAAGAATCACAGGGGCTATAGCAATCAGCCCCAGCATTTT,CASSKNHRGYSNQPQHF
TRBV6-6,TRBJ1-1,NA,TGTGCCAGCAGTTACCAGACAGGAAACACTGAAGCTTTCTTT,CASSYQTGNTEAFF
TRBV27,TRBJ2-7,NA,TGTGCCACCAAAGACAGGACGAACTCCTACGAGCAGTACTTC,CATKDRTNSYEQYF
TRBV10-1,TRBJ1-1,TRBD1,TGCGCCAGCAGTGAGTCGATGGGACAGGGGATGACTGAAGCTTTCTTT,CASSESMGQGMTEAFF
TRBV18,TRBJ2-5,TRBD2,TGTGCCAGCTCACCCGGGGGGGCTGAGACCCAGTACTTC,CASSPGGAETQYF
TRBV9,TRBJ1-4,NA,TGTGCCAGCAGCGTAGAAAGGGGGGGACCTAATGAAAAACTGTTTTTT,CASSVERGGPNEKLFF
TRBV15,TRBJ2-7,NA,TGCGCCACCAGCAGAGATCGGAGCCTTGAGTACGAGCAGTACTTC,CATSRDRSLEYEQYF
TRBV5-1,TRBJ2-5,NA,TGCGCCAGCAGCTTGCAGGGTCCCTTAGGGACCCAGTACTTC,CASSLQGPLGTQYF
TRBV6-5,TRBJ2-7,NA,TGTGCCAGCAGTACAGGTTCCTCCTACGAGCAGTACTTC,CASSTGSSYEQYF
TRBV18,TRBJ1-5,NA,TGTGCCAGCTCACCGGGGGAGGATCAGCCCCAGCATTTT,CASSPGEDQPQHF
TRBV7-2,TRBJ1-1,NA,TGTGCCAGCAGCTTAGGGAGAAGGAACACTGAAGCTTTCTTT,CASSLGRRNTEAFF
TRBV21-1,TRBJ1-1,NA,TGTGCCAGCAGCAAGGGCAGGGAGGGCACTGAAGCTTTCTTT,CASSKGREGTEAFF
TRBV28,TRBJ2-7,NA,TGTGCCAGCACGCCCGGGAGTCCCCCCTACGAGCAGTACTTC,CASTPGSPPYEQYF
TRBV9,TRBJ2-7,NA,TGTGCCAGCAGCGTAGGCAGTAGCGGAAAGGTCGAGCAGTACTTC,CASSVGSSGKVEQYF
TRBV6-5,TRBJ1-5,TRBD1,TGTGCCAGCAGAGAACAGGGGGCCTCTTATCAGCCCCAGCATTTT,CASREQGASYQPQHF
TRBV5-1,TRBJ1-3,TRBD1,TGCGCCAGCAGCCGGACAGGGGACGTCTCTGGAAACACCATATATTTT,CASSRTGDVSGNTIYF
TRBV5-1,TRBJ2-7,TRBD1,TGCGCCAGCAGCTTGGCGGGACAGGGATACTACGAGCAGTACTTC,CASSLAGQGYYEQYF
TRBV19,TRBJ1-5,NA,TGTGCCAGTGATAGAACGGATCAGCCCCAGCATTTT,CASDRTDQPQHF
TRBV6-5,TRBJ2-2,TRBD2,TGTGCCAGCAGCTTAAGCGGGAAGAACACCGGGGAGCTGTTTTTT,CASSLSGKNTGELFF
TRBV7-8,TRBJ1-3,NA,TGTGCCAGTTACAGAGTTCCTGGGAACACCATATATTTT,CASYRVPGNTIYF
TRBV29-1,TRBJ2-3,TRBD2,TGCAGCGTTGGCGGGAGGCTGACAGATACGCAGTATTTT,CSVGGRLTDTQYF
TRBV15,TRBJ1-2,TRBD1,TGTGCCACCAGCCCAAGCGTAAGGGGGCCGAGTTCTAACTATGGCTACACCTTC,CATSPSVRGPSSNYGYTF
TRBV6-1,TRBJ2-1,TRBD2,TGTGCCAGCAGTGATGTCTTTAGCGGGGCGTACAATGAGCAGTTCTTC,CASSDVFSGAYNEQFF
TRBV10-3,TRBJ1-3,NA,TGTGCCAGCGGAGAGGGGGTGTCTGGAAACACCATATATTTT,CASGEGVSGNTIYF
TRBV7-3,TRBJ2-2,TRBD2,TGTGCCAGCAGCTTAACCTCTGCCGGGAGGAGGACCGGGGAGCTGTTTTTT,CASSLTSAGRRTGELFF
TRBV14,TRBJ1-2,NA,TGTGCCAGCAGCCAAGCAGAGGGCCTGGCCTCTGGCTACACCTTC,CASSQAEGLASGYTF
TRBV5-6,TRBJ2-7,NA,TGTGCCAGCAGGGCTCTAGGGGAGGTGGGCGAGCAGTACTTC,CASRALGEVGEQYF
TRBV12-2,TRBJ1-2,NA,TGTGCAAGTCGCCCTAGAGGTCCAGGCGGGTGTTGTGGCTACACCTTC,CASRPRGPGGCCGYTF
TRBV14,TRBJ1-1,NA,TGTGCCAGCAGCCGCGGCGGGCGGACTGAAGCTTTCTTT,CASSRGGRTEAFF
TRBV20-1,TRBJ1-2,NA,TGCAGTGCAAAAGACAGCCGCTACACCTTC,CSAKDSRYTF
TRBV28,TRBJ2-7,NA,TGTGCCAGCAGTCCCCCCGCGCTCTCCTACGAGCAGTACTTC,CASSPPALSYEQYF
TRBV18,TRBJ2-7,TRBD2,TGTGCCAGCTCACCAGGACTAGCGGACTACGAGCAGTACTTC,CASSPGLADYEQYF
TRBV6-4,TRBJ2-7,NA,TGTGCCAGCAGTGACTCGAGGCGGGACCGCTTGTACGAGCAGTACTTC,CASSDSRRDRLYEQYF
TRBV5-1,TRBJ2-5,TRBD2,TGCGCCAGCAGCTTGGGACTAGCGGGAACCCAAGAGACCCAGTACTTC,CASSLGLAGTQETQYF
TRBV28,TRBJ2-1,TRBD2,TGTGCCAGCAGTTTATATTTACGGGGGGACAATGAGCAGTTCTTC,CASSLYLRGDNEQFF
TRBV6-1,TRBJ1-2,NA,TGTGCCAGCAGTGAGGACAGAAACTCATTCTACACCTTC,CASSEDRNSFYTF
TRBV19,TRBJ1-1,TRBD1,TGTGCCACCGTGACAGGGCGGAACACTGAAGCTTTCTTT,CATVTGRNTEAFF
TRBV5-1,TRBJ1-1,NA,TGCGCCAGCAGCTTGGCCCCCAAGAGCGGTTTTTACGCTGAAGCTTTCTTT,CASSLAPKSGFYAEAFF
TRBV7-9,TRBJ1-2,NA,TGTGCCAGCAGCTTAGCAGCGTCCAAACTAAAATCGACCTTC,CASSLAASKLKSTF
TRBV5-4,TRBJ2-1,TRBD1,TGTGCCAGCAGCCGGACAGGGTCCCACAATGAGCAGTTCTTC,CASSRTGSHNEQFF
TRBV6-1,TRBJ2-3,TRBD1,TGTGCCAGCAGTGTGGGACAGGGGCCGACAGATACGCAGTATTTT,CASSVGQGPTDTQYF
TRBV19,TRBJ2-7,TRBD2,TGTGCCAGTAGTATCCGGACTAGCGGGAGAGCGTACGAGCAGTACTTC,CASSIRTSGRAYEQYF
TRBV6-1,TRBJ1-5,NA,TGTGCCAGCAGTGAAGGGACAGATTATCAGCCCCAGCATTTT,CASSEGTDYQPQHF
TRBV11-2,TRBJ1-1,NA,TGTGCCAGCAGCCCGGGGGGGAACACTGAAGCTTTCTTT,CASSPGGNTEAFF
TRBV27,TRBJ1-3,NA,TGTGCCAGCAAAGAGGGTGCGGTTGGAAACACCATATATTTT,CASKEGAVGNTIYF
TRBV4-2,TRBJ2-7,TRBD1,TGTGCCAGCAGCCAAGTAGGAGGGACAGGGACCGACGAGCAGTACTTC,CASSQVGGTGTDEQYF
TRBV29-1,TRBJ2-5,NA,TGCAGCGTTGAAAGCAGGGGGGTAGAGACCCAGTACTTC,CSVESRGVETQYF
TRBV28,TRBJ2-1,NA,TGTGCCAGCAGTTTAGGGGGGTACAGGTCTTCACGTAGATACAATGAGCAGTTCTTC,CASSLGGYRSSRRYNEQFF
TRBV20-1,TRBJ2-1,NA,TGCAGTGCTAGGTATTACAATGAGCAGTTCTTC,CSARYYNEQFF
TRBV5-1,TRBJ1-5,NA,TGCGCCAGCAGCTCGGATCCGACAGATAGCAATCAGCCCCAGCATTTT,CASSSDPTDSNQPQHF
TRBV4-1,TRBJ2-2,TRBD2,TGCGCCAGCAGCCGAGTTATGACTAGCGGGGGACACGGGGAGCTGTTTTTT,CASSRVMTSGGHGELFF